This T cell receptor beta chain was found in a study of identical twins. Regarding the study as a whole: Monozygotic twin pairs showed more out-of-frame TCR alpha sharing than models estimated. Out-of-frame beta chain sequences displayed weaker excess sharing between twins.

TCRdb independently ran MiXCR on the 5' RACE reads; one entry per CDR3 protein. The sample contains approximately 620,000 distinct CDR3 sequences, around 8.6% of which appear only once. In regard to this clonotype: What it binds is unknown.

The CDR3 is 13 amino acids. CDR1 is SGHTA and CDR2 is FQGNSA in the germline V gene. Trimming cost V 5 bases and J 2 bases, with 10 bases left between them. These data are also associated with another study on yellow fever vaccine responses in identical twins. That paper notes: In identical twins, vaccine T cell responses appeared partly shared and partly individual.

Sequenced input: PBMCs. The source of this sequence is a woman in her late teens or twenties in good health. V usage is TRBV7-2 and J usage is TRBJ2-7; TRBD2 might be the D (5 bases). The CDR3 sequence is CASSEGATYEQYF. The CDR3 DNA is TGTGCCAGCAGCGAGGGAGCGACCTACGAGCAGTACTTC. Full variable domain (outside the CDR3, taken from reference TRBV7-2 and TRBJ2-7): GAGVSQSPSNKVTEKGKDVELRCDPISGHTALYWYRQSLGQGLEFLIYFQGNSAPDKSGLPSDRFSAERTGGSVSTLTIQRTQQEDSAVYLCASSEGATYEQYFGPGTRLTVT.